This T cell receptor (beta chain) was identified in a study of early T cells in non-severe SARS-CoV-2 infection. About the research overall: Sequencing was performed on bulk RNA from unsorted whole blood, leaving chains unpaired.

Attached unique molecular identifiers marked individual cDNA molecules. TCRdb redid the calling of the 5' RACE reads with MiXCR, one entry per CDR3 protein. Here the sample spans tens of thousands of distinct CDR3 sequences, about 2.7% being singletons. This clonotype was counted many times. The CDR3 length is 13 residues. V was clipped by 5 bases and J by 2 bases, with 9 bases between them. Per the germline V gene, CDR1 is SEHNR and CDR2 is FQNEAQ (reference sequence). The specimen sequenced was whole blood. The chain employs TRBV7-9 and TRBJ1-2; D is undetermined. The sequence was collected from an adult who was a healthcare worker with PCR-confirmed SARS-CoV-2 infection or an uninfected control (not recorded which). The CDR3 region has the DNA TGTGCCAGCAGCCCAGACAAAAACTATGGCTACACCTTC. This gives the protein CASSPDKNYGYTF. Supplemented by reference TRBV7-9 and TRBJ1-2, the full variable domain reads DTGVSQNPRHKITKRGQNVTFRCDPISEHNRLYWYRQTLGQGPEFLTYFQNEAQLEKSRLLSDRFSAERPKGSFSTLEIQRTEQGDSAMYLCASSPDKNYGYTFGSGTRLTVV.